The 30 T cell receptor beta chains in this list originate from one sample, sequenced in a study of beta chain features in type 1 diabetes. Of the isolated RNA, all was reverse transcribed, and so the sequenced material was expressed TCRB transcripts. The table came from immunoSEQ multiplex PCR; TCRdb's copy has only in-frame clones and leaves some out. The table shows 400,000 to 450,000 clones, with approximately 15% occurring only once. The source material was naive CD4+ T cells from blood. These receptors came from a man aged 30 to 45 in good health.

The chain couples TRBV7-8 to TRBJ2-3; TRBD1 agrees at 8 bases. Germline V lookup: CDR1 SGHVS, CDR2 FQNEAQ. The J segment lost 4 bases and the V segment lost 1 base, leaving 10 bases of the junction unmatched. The CDR3 covers 17 residues. The CDR3 region is CASSLVPGGASADTQYF. Here the CDR3 DNA reads TGTGCCAGCAGCTTAGTCCCAGGGGGCGCTTCCGCAGATACGCAGTATTTT.

This clone was seen a handful of times. V gene TRBV5-4 combines with J gene TRBJ2-7; 7 bases map to TRBD1. J lost 3 bases, V lost 4 bases, and 7 bases had no gene match. Germline assignment: CDR1 SGHNT and CDR2 YYREEE (reference sequence). The CDR3 loop spans 14 amino acids. CDR3 region: CASSRDSFVYEQYF. The CDR3 DNA reads as TGTGCCAGCAGCCGGGACAGCTTTGTCTACGAGCAGTACTTC.

This clone came up a few times. This chain connects TRBV5-1 to TRBJ1-5; D is possibly TRBD1 (6 bases). Germline V gene lookup returns CDR1 SGHRS and CDR2 YFSETQ. Between the trimmed V and J ends, which lost 2 bases and 7 bases, there was a span of 28 bases. The CDR3 contains 19 residues. The CDR3, as DNA: TGCGCCAGCAGCTTTATTGACGGTGGGACAAATGAGGACAAGCAGCCCCAGCATTTT. It translates to CASSFIDGGTNEDKQPQHF.

There are a few counts of this clone. This chain connects TRBV21-1 to TRBJ2-5; TRBD1 is the table's D call, not checked against the DNA. TRBV21-1 is shown as a pseudogene. The CDR3 has 14 residues. Here the CDR3 DNA reads TGTGCCACCCCCAAGGGGCAATTCCAAGAGACCCAGTACTTC. Translation gives CATPKGQFQETQYF.

This chain links TRBV15 with TRBJ2-3; TRBD2 agrees at 8 bases. Germline values: CDR1 LNHNV, CDR2 YYDKDF (reference sequence). V was clipped by 1 base and J by 4 bases; unmatched bases: 10. This CDR3 is 17 amino acids long. The CDR3 DNA is TGTGCCACCAGCAGAGTTCTCCTAGCGGGTGCCCCAGATACGCAGTATTTT. Encoded protein: CATSRVLLAGAPDTQYF. The entire variable domain, with the rest obtained from reference TRBV15 and TRBJ2-3, is as follows: DAMVIQNPRYQVTQFGKPVTLSCSQTLNHNVMYWYQQKSSQAPKLLFHYYDKDFNNEADTPDNFQSRRPNTSFCFLDIRSPGLGDTAMYLCATSRVLLAGAPDTQYFGPGTRLTVL.

This clone appeared a few times. This rearrangement joins TRBV7-2 to TRBJ2-3; 8 positions match TRBD1. Trimming cost V 4 bases and J 4 bases; bases outside gene matches: 7. Per germline, CDR1 SGHTA and CDR2 FQGNSA. The CDR3 loop spans 15 amino acids. CDR3 amino acids: CASSSAGQGADTQYF. DNA of the CDR3: TGTGCCAGCAGCTCGGCAGGACAGGGTGCAGATACGCAGTATTTT.

This chain links TRBV9 with TRBJ2-1; the D gene is possibly TRBD1 (5 bases). Germline CDR1 SGDLS, CDR2 YYNGEE. The V end was cut by 0 bases, the J end by 3 bases, with 10 bases between. This CDR3 spans 15 amino acids. This CDR3 reads CASSVARGFYNEQFF. CDR3 in DNA: TGTGCCAGCAGCGTAGCAAGGGGTTTCTACAATGAGCAGTTCTTC.

The chain carries TRBV21-1 and TRBJ2-5. TRBV21-1 counts as a pseudogene. CDR3 length equals 13 residues. CDR3 in amino acids: CASTVRAQETQYF. The CDR3 bases are TGTGCCAGCACCGTCCGGGCGCAAGAGACCCAGTACTTC.

This clone was observed a handful of times. The rearrangement uses TRBV11-2 and TRBJ2-7; TRBD2 might be the D (6 bases). The CDR3 extends over 13 amino acids. Trimming removed 5 bases at V and 7 bases at J, with 15 bases between. CDR1 is SGHAT and CDR2 is FQNNGV in the germline V gene. The CDR3 DNA is TGTGCCAGCAGCCCCAGACCCGGAGGGGAGCAGTACTTC. Translating it yields CASSPRPGGEQYF.

This chain connects TRBV7-2 to TRBJ2-5; TRBD2 aligns across 11 bases. Trimming at V came to 4 bases and at J to 4 bases, leaving 8 bases not matched to a gene. Germline values: CDR1 SGHTA, CDR2 FQGNSA. There are 16 residues in the CDR3. In DNA, the CDR3 is TGTGCCAGCAGCTCGACGGTAGCGGGGGGGCGAGAGACCCAGTACTTC. The encoded protein is CASSSTVAGGRETQYF.

This clone has more than one count but fewer than ten. The sample has other DNA sequences that encode this CDR3 too. The rearrangement joins TRBV4-1 to TRBJ2-3; D gene uncertain. Germline-derived CDR1 and CDR2 are MGHRA and YSYEKL. There are 12 residues in the CDR3. With 1 base removed from V and 6 bases from J, the gap between germline ends came to 5 bases. DNA for the CDR3: TGCGCCAGCAGCCAAGTTGCCGATACGCAGTATTTT. Translated: CASSQVADTQYF.

Concerning this clone itself: At one end, the junction sequence differs from germline, possibly due to a read error. The V gene is TRBV7-7, the J gene TRBJ2-1; TRBD2 agrees at 7 bases. The CDR3 has 13 residues. CDR1 and CDR2 (germline): SSHAT, FNYEAQ (reference sequence). Here the CDR3 reads CASSLGTTNGQFF. The CDR3 region has the DNA TGTGCTAGCAGCTTAGGGACTACCAATGGGCAGTTCTTC.

V and J are TRBV4-1 and TRBJ1-1, with D unresolved. Trimming pared 2 bases from V and 0 bases from J, leaving 7 bases between. The CDR3 has 14 amino acids. The germline CDR1 and CDR2 sequences are MGHRA and YSYEKL. The CDR3 sequence is CASSQQKVNTEAFF. CDR3 coding DNA: TGCGCCAGCAGCCAACAAAAAGTGAACACTGAAGCTTTCTTT.

This clone was detected only a few times. Here the CDR3 DNA reads TGTGCCAGCAGCCGAATGATTGGACAAGAGACCCAGTACTTC. As protein: CASSRMIGQETQYF. V gene TRBV7-9 combines with J gene TRBJ2-5; D gene ambiguous. V lost 5 bases and J 2 bases, leaving 12 bases between the germline ends. CDR1 SEHNR and CDR2 FQNEAQ come from the germline V gene (reference sequence). This CDR3 comprises 14 residues.

The V gene is TRBV4-3, the J gene TRBJ2-2, with D perhaps TRBD2 (5 bases). The CDR3 spans 17 residues. The V end lost 0 bases, the J end lost 6 bases, and 17 bases lay between the germline ends. Germline CDR1 is LGHNA and CDR2 is YSLEER. This CDR3 reads CASSQDFRLARAGELFF. As DNA, the CDR3 is TGCGCCAGCAGCCAAGATTTTAGGCTAGCCCGCGCCGGGGAGCTGTTTTTT.

Only a few counts were recorded for this clone. The chain carries TRBV7-2 and TRBJ2-1, with D perhaps TRBD2 (6 bases). Between the trimmed V and J ends, which lost 0 bases and 12 bases, there was a span of 6 bases. This CDR3 has 11 amino acids. Germline assignment: CDR1 SGHTA and CDR2 FQGNSA. CDR3 bases: TGTGCCAGCAGCTTAGCGGGAGGGCAGTTCTTC. It translates to CASSLAGGQFF.

This clone was seen only a few times. This rearrangement joins TRBV4-1 to TRBJ2-7; D gene unclear. The CDR3 consists of 13 residues. Germline loops: CDR1 MGHRA, CDR2 YSYEKL. Trimming removed 0 bases from V and 6 bases from J, with 9 bases in between. The CDR3 coding sequence is TGCGCCAGCAGCCAAGATCCCCAGGCCGAGCAGTACTTC. It codes for CASSQDPQAEQYF.

V and J are TRBV23-1 and TRBJ1-5; 9 nucleotides match TRBD1. TRBV23-1 falls under the ORF class, with uncertain function. The V segment lost 2 bases and the J segment 3 bases; nucleotides outside the gene matches: 8. The CDR3 has 17 amino acids. For the CDR3, the DNA is TGCGCCAGCAGTCAACTCCGGGACAGGGCCTTCAATCAGCCCCAGCATTTT. This gives the protein CASSQLRDRAFNQPQHF.

The gene calls are TRBV18 and TRBJ1-2; D is perhaps TRBD1 (5 bases). With 2 bases removed from V and 5 bases from J, the gap between germline ends came to 6 bases. CDR1 is KGHSH, CDR2 LQKENI, per germline. The CDR3 totals 12 residues. The CDR3 is CASSPGAYGYTF. The CDR3 DNA reads as TGTGCCAGCTCACCAGGGGCGTATGGCTACACCTTC.

The chain couples TRBV5-1 to TRBJ2-1, with 12 nucleotides matching TRBD2. V dropped 2 bases and J dropped 8; count of bases not matched to a gene: 5. The CDR3 has 15 residues. Looked up from germline, CDR1 is SGHRS and CDR2 is YFSETQ. The DNA for the CDR3 is TGCGCCAGCAGCTTCCTAGCGGGAGGGGTCTATGAGCAGTTCTTC. Its protein product is CASSFLAGGVYEQFF.

This clone turned up a few times. The chain has TRBV11-3 and TRBJ2-4; D uncertain. This CDR3 region has 12 residues. CDR1 is SGHNT and CDR2 is YENEEA in the germline V gene. Trimming took 1 base from V and 2 from J, leaving 0 bases between them. Here the CDR3 DNA reads TGTGCCAGCAGCTTAGCCAAAAACATTCAGTACTTC. This encodes CASSLAKNIQYF.

The CDR3 spells CASSQGTGTRHKETQYF. CDR3 coding DNA: TGCGCCAGCAGCCAAGGAACCGGGACTAGGCATAAAGAGACCCAGTACTTC. The chain carries TRBV4-3 and TRBJ2-5, with 8 bases fitting TRBD2. Trimming at V came to 1 base and at J to 3 bases, leaving 10 bases not matched to a gene. CDR1 and CDR2 from the germline V gene are LGHNA and YSLEER. The CDR3 loop spans 17 amino acids.

A few counts support this clone. The V call is TRBV6-6, the J call TRBJ2-3, with 8 positions matching TRBD2. Germline V gives CDR1 MNHNY, CDR2 SVGAGI (reference sequence). The CDR3 has 15 residues. V shed 6 bases, J shed 0 bases, and the junction held 5 bases outside the gene matches. CDR3 loop: CASRKVAGSTDTQYF. CDR3 nucleotides: TGTGCCAGCAGGAAAGTAGCGGGAAGCACAGATACGCAGTATTTT.

The chain combines TRBV7-9 with TRBJ2-7, with D uncertain. CDR3 length equals 14 residues. Germline CDR1 and CDR2: SEHNR and FQNEAQ (reference sequence). V was pared by 3 bases and J by 4 bases, with 13 bases between. DNA for the CDR3: TGTGCCAGCAGCTTCGCAGGTGGTCTGTACGAGCAGTACTTC. Its translation is CASSFAGGLYEQYF.

The table lists this clone with many counts. The rearrangement joins TRBV5-1 to TRBJ2-1; D ambiguous. Germline V gene lookup returns CDR1 SGHRS and CDR2 YFSETQ. This CDR3 has 11 amino acids. V lost 1 base and J 5 bases, leaving 1 base between the germline ends. The CDR3 loop is CASSLNNEQFF. The CDR3 DNA reads as TGCGCCAGCAGCTTGAACAATGAGCAGTTCTTC.

This sequence joins TRBV18 and TRBJ1-2; D is ambiguous. V shed 2 bases and J shed 8 bases, with 9 bases lying between them. The CDR3 is 12 residues long. Germline V gene sequence: CDR1 KGHSH, CDR2 LQKENI. DNA of the CDR3: TGTGCCAGCTCACCAGAGATGGGAGGCTACACCTTC. This codes for CASSPEMGGYTF.

This clone has just a few counts. The genes are TRBV7-7 and TRBJ2-7; TRBD1 matches at 8 bases. Losses at the gene ends were 6 bases for V and 0 bases for J; bases not matched to a gene: 7. CDR3 length: 15 amino acids. Germline CDR1 is SSHAT and CDR2 is FNYEAQ (reference sequence). CDR3: CASSPGQASSYEQYF. The CDR3 DNA reads TGTGCCAGCAGTCCGGGACAGGCGAGCTCCTACGAGCAGTACTTC.

V is TRBV13 and J is TRBJ2-3; D gene unclear. Germline loops: CDR1 PRHDT, CDR2 FYEKMQ (reference sequence). CDR3 length: 14 amino acids. Trimming shortened V by 2 bases and J by 6 bases, and 12 bases separated the two germline ends. CDR3 coding DNA: TGTGCCAGCAGCTTATACTCGAATGCGGATACGCAGTATTTT. Translating it yields CASSLYSNADTQYF. Drawing the rest from reference TRBV13 and TRBJ2-3, the complete variable domain is AAGVIQSPRHLIKEKRETATLKCYPIPRHDTVYWYQQGPGQDPQFLISFYEKMQSDKGSIPDRFSAQQFSDYHSELNMSSLELGDSALYFCASSLYSNADTQYFGPGTRLTVL.

This clone appeared a few times. The V and J genes are TRBV11-2 and TRBJ2-2; D call uncertain. The V and J ends lost 2 bases and 5 bases respectively, with 6 bases between them. The CDR3 covers 13 residues. Germline V gene data show CDR1 as SGHAT and CDR2 as FQNNGV. CDR3 protein: CASSLWETGELFF. The CDR3 nucleotides read TGTGCCAGCAGCTTATGGGAAACCGGGGAGCTGTTTTTT.

The chain joins TRBV7-9 to TRBJ1-2; 9 bases are a match to TRBD1. Losses at the gene ends were 5 bases for V and 5 bases for J; bases not matched to a gene: 6. The germline V gene has CDR1 SEHNR and CDR2 FQNEAQ (reference sequence). The CDR3 has 14 amino acids. The CDR3 is CASSPGQGPYGYTF. The DNA of the CDR3 is TGTGCCAGCAGCCCCGGACAGGGGCCTTATGGCTACACCTTC.